This TCR beta chain comes out of a study of T cells in Graves' hyperthyroidism and ophthalmopathy. Patients were excluded because of uncontrolled infection, other autoimmune disease, pregnancy or lactation. Fresh peripheral blood, 7.5 to 10 ml, yielded the PBMCs. TCR beta CDR3 regions were amplified from RNA. In the first-round RT-PCR of the TCR CDR3, the HTBI primer set was used. TCRdb fed the multiplex PCR reads into MiXCR, producing one record per CDR3 protein. The sample holds under 750,000 distinct CDR3 sequences, roughly a sixth seen once. The CDR3 consists of 15 residues. The V gene lost 5 bases and the J gene lost 8 bases, with 19 bases spanning the gap. Looked up from germline, CDR1 is SGHTA and CDR2 is FQGNSA. Notes on the study in general: In validation, the model predicted ophthalmopathy. These predictions came a median roughly 6 months before onset.

With regard to this clonotype: Its target is unknown.

This sequence joins TRBV7-2 and TRBJ2-1, with a tentative D call TRBD2 (7 bases). Sequenced: blood. This receptor was taken from a woman aged 50 to 65 with Graves' hyperthyroidism that later progressed to Graves' ophthalmopathy. The CDR3 region is CASSLTGGHIDEQFF. The DNA for the CDR3 is TGTGCCAGCAGCCTAACGGGGGGACATATCGATGAGCAGTTCTTC.